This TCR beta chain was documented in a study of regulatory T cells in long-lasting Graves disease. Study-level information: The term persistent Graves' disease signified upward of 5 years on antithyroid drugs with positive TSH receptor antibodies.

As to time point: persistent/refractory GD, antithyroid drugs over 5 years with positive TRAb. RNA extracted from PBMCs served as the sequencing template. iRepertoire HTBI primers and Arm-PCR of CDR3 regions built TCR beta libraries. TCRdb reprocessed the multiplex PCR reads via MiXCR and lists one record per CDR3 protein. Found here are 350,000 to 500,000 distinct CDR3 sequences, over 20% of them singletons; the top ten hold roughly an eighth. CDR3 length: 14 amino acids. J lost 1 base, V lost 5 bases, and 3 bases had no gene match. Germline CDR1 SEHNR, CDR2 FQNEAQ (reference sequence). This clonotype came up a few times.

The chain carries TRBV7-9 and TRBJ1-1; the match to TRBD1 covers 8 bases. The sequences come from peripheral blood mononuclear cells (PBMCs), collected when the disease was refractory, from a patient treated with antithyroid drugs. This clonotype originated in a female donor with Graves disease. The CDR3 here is CASSQTGANTEAFF. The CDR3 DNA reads TGTGCCAGCAGCCAGACAGGGGCGAACACTGAAGCTTTCTTT.